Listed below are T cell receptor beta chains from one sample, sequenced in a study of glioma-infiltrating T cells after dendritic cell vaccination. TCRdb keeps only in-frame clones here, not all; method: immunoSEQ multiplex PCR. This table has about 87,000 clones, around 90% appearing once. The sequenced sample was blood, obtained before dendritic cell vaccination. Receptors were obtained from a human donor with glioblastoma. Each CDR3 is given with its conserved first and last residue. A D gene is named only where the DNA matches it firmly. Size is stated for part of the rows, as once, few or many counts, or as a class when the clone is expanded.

CDR3 protein: CASVRGLNTEAFF; CDR3 DNA: TGTGCCAGCGTGCGGGGCTTGAACACTGAAGCTTTCTTT; clone size: .; J gene: TRBJ1-1; V gene: TRBV2; D gene: .
CDR3 protein: CASSLDIQAGGAVF; CDR3 DNA: TGTGCCAGCAGCTTAGATATCCAGGCTGGTGGGGCCGTTTTT; clone size: few; J gene: TRBJ1-4; V gene: TRBV7-8; D gene: .
CDR3 protein: CASSRTGVRETQYF; CDR3 DNA: TGTGCCAGCAGCCGGACAGGGGTCCGGGAGACCCAGTACTTC; clone size: once; J gene: TRBJ2-5; V gene: TRBV9; D gene: TRBD1
CDR3 protein: CASRVTGGGETQYF; CDR3 DNA: TGTGCCAGCAGAGTGACAGGGGGCGGGGAGACCCAGTACTTC; clone size: .; J gene: TRBJ2-5; V gene: TRBV6-1; D gene: TRBD1
CDR3 protein: CASSFGQGVTYEQYF; CDR3 DNA: TGTGCCAGCAGCTTCGGACAGGGGGTCACCTACGAGCAGTACTTC; clone size: .; J gene: TRBJ2-7; V gene: TRBV5-8; D gene: TRBD1
CDR3 protein: CASSSGQGAREKLFF; CDR3 DNA: TGTGCCAGCAGTTCCGGACAGGGGGCGCGAGAAAAACTGTTTTTT; clone size: .; J gene: TRBJ1-4; V gene: TRBV6-1; D gene: TRBD1
CDR3 protein: CASSVFLARVNEQYF; CDR3 DNA: TGTGCCAGCAGCGTTTTTCTTGCCAGGGTTAACGAGCAGTACTTC; clone size: .; J gene: TRBJ2-7; V gene: TRBV9; D gene: .
CDR3 protein: CASSQRWTGELNTEAFF; CDR3 DNA: TGCGCCAGCAGCCAGCGGTGGACAGGGGAGTTGAACACTGAAGCTTTCTTT; clone size: .; J gene: TRBJ1-1; V gene: TRBV4-1; D gene: TRBD1
CDR3 protein: CASSLPSGRRDEQFF; CDR3 DNA: TGTGCCAGCAGCTTACCCAGCGGGAGAAGGGATGAGCAGTTCTTC; clone size: once; J gene: TRBJ2-1; V gene: TRBV7-9; D gene: TRBD2
CDR3 protein: CASSPQRGGRNEQFF; CDR3 DNA: TGTGCTAGCAGCCCCCAGCGGGGGGGCAGGAATGAGCAGTTCTTC; clone size: .; J gene: TRBJ2-1; V gene: TRBV7-7; D gene: TRBD2
CDR3 protein: CASSYVRDYSPLHF; CDR3 DNA: TGTGCCAGCAGTTATGTCAGGGATTATTCACCCCTCCACTTT; clone size: .; J gene: TRBJ1-6; V gene: TRBV6-6; D gene: .
CDR3 protein: CASSLDSATNEKLFF; CDR3 DNA: TGTGCCAGCAGCCTTGACAGTGCAACTAATGAAAAACTGTTTTTT; clone size: .; J gene: TRBJ1-4; V gene: TRBV2; D gene: .
CDR3 protein: CASSIEYRGPGYTF; CDR3 DNA: TGTGCCAGTAGTATAGAGTACAGGGGGCCTGGCTACACCTTC; clone size: .; J gene: TRBJ1-2; V gene: TRBV19; D gene: TRBD1
CDR3 protein: CASSIGTKETQYF; CDR3 DNA: TGTGCCAGTAGTATAGGCACTAAAGAGACCCAGTACTTC; clone size: .; J gene: TRBJ2-5; V gene: TRBV19; D gene: .
CDR3 protein: CASTRQGDEKLFF; CDR3 DNA: TGTGCCAGTACCAGACAGGGAGACGAAAAACTGTTTTTT; clone size: .; J gene: TRBJ1-4; V gene: TRBV19; D gene: TRBD1
CDR3 protein: CASSIGGGDGYGYTF; CDR3 DNA: TGTGCCAGTAGTATAGGAGGGGGCGACGGCTATGGCTACACCTTC; clone size: once; J gene: TRBJ1-2; V gene: TRBV19; D gene: TRBD1
CDR3 protein: CASSYSEGGGYTF; CDR3 DNA: TGTGCCAGCAGTTACTCTGAGGGAGGTGGCTACACCTTC; clone size: .; J gene: TRBJ1-2; V gene: TRBV6-6; D gene: .
CDR3 protein: CASSVAASGSSTDTQYF; CDR3 DNA: TGTGCCAGCAGCGTAGCGGCTAGCGGGTCTAGCACAGATACGCAGTATTTT; clone size: .; J gene: TRBJ2-3; V gene: TRBV9; D gene: TRBD2
CDR3 protein: CASSLAGRTDYTDTQYF; CDR3 DNA: TGTGCCAGCAGCTTAGCTGGCCGGACAGACTACACAGATACGCAGTATTTT; clone size: once; J gene: TRBJ2-3; V gene: TRBV11-3; D gene: .
CDR3 protein: CASSPWDRVYGNIQYF; CDR3 DNA: TGTGCCAGTAGTCCATGGGACAGGGTGTATGGTAACATTCAGTACTTC; clone size: .; J gene: TRBJ2-4; V gene: TRBV19; D gene: TRBD1
CDR3 protein: CAASNRQGYGYTF; CDR3 DNA: TGTGCCGCCAGTAATAGGCAGGGCTATGGCTACACCTTC; clone size: once; J gene: TRBJ1-2; V gene: TRBV19; D gene: .
CDR3 protein: CATSRGGQTNTGELFF; CDR3 DNA: TGTGCCACCAGCAGAGGGGGACAGACGAACACCGGGGAGCTGTTTTTT; clone size: once; J gene: TRBJ2-2; V gene: TRBV15; D gene: TRBD1
CDR3 protein: CAWSGANYGYTF; CDR3 DNA: TGTGCCTGGAGTGGGGCAAATTATGGCTACACCTTC; clone size: .; J gene: TRBJ1-2; V gene: TRBV30; D gene: .
CDR3 protein: CASRGAGVGNQPQHF; CDR3 DNA: TGTGCCAGTAGGGGGGCAGGGGTAGGCAATCAGCCCCAGCATTTT; clone size: .; J gene: TRBJ1-5; V gene: TRBV19; D gene: .
CDR3 protein: CASSQDLWTRSSYEQYF; CDR3 DNA: TGCGCCAGCAGCCAAGATCTTTGGACTCGGAGCTCCTACGAGCAGTACTTC; clone size: .; J gene: TRBJ2-7; V gene: TRBV4-1; D gene: .
CDR3 protein: CASRQGQGSGNTIYF; CDR3 DNA: TGTGCCAGCAGACAGGGACAGGGCTCTGGAAACACCATATATTTT; clone size: .; J gene: TRBJ1-3; V gene: TRBV6-5; D gene: TRBD1
CDR3 protein: CASSTWTSGAYNEQFF; CDR3 DNA: TGTGCCAGCAGCACCTGGACTAGCGGGGCCTACAATGAGCAGTTCTTC; clone size: .; J gene: TRBJ2-1; V gene: TRBV5-6; D gene: TRBD2
CDR3 protein: CASSQDGGGAATDTQYF; CDR3 DNA: TGCGCCAGCAGCCAAGATGGCGGGGGGGCGGCCACAGATACGCAGTATTTT; clone size: .; J gene: TRBJ2-3; V gene: TRBV4-1; D gene: TRBD2
CDR3 protein: CASNYRTGLGAFF; CDR3 DNA: TGTGCCAGCAACTACAGAACAGGGTTGGGGGCTTTCTTT; clone size: .; J gene: TRBJ1-1; V gene: TRBV7-9; D gene: .
CDR3 protein: CASSFGGSSYNEQFF; CDR3 DNA: TGCGCCAGCAGCTTCGGCGGAAGCTCCTACAATGAGCAGTTCTTC; clone size: .; J gene: TRBJ2-1; V gene: TRBV5-1; D gene: .
CDR3 protein: CASSWDRGKDYGYTF; CDR3 DNA: TGTGCCAGTAGTTGGGACAGGGGTAAGGACTATGGCTACACCTTC; clone size: .; J gene: TRBJ1-2; V gene: TRBV19; D gene: TRBD1
CDR3 protein: CASSETSVIFSTDTQYF; CDR3 DNA: TGTGCCAGCAGTGAAACCAGTGTGATATTTAGCACAGATACGCAGTATTTT; clone size: .; J gene: TRBJ2-3; V gene: TRBV2; D gene: .
CDR3 protein: CASSPTDRGNEQFF; CDR3 DNA: TGTGCCAGCTCACCGACGGACAGGGGTAATGAGCAGTTCTTC; clone size: .; J gene: TRBJ2-1; V gene: TRBV18; D gene: TRBD1
CDR3 protein: CASSPLNVYGQPQHF; CDR3 DNA: TGTGCCAGCAGCCCATTAAATGTGTACGGTCAGCCCCAGCATTTT; clone size: .; J gene: TRBJ1-5; V gene: TRBV7-9; D gene: .
CDR3 protein: CSVMAGAGDTQYF; CDR3 DNA: TGCAGCGTTATGGCAGGGGCGGGAGATACGCAGTATTTT; clone size: .; J gene: TRBJ2-3; V gene: TRBV29-1; D gene: .
CDR3 protein: CSAASGANVLTF; CDR3 DNA: TGCAGCGCCGCTAGTGGGGCCAACGTCCTGACTTTC; clone size: few; J gene: TRBJ2-6; V gene: TRBV29-1; D gene: .
CDR3 protein: CASSPGTSGTSEQYF; CDR3 DNA: TGTGCCAGCAGCCCAGGCACTAGCGGGACTTCCGAGCAGTACTTC; clone size: .; J gene: TRBJ2-7; V gene: TRBV11-3; D gene: TRBD2
CDR3 protein: CSVDRQAYGYTF; CDR3 DNA: TGCAGCGTTGACCGGCAGGCCTATGGCTACACCTTC; clone size: .; J gene: TRBJ1-2; V gene: TRBV29-1; D gene: .
CDR3 protein: CASSVETGRTEAFF; CDR3 DNA: TGTGCCAGCAGTGTCGAGACAGGGCGCACTGAAGCTTTCTTT; clone size: few; J gene: TRBJ1-1; V gene: TRBV6-1; D gene: TRBD1
CDR3 protein: CAWSRGAQYF; CDR3 DNA: TGTGCCTGGAGTCGGGGGGCCCAGTACTTC; clone size: once; J gene: TRBJ2-5; V gene: TRBV30; D gene: TRBD2
CDR3 protein: CASSLNSFLGYTF; CDR3 DNA: TGTGCCAGCAGTTTGAACAGTTTTTTGGGCTACACCTTC; clone size: .; J gene: TRBJ1-2; V gene: TRBV28; D gene: .
CDR3 protein: CASSRTGGFVSEAFF; CDR3 DNA: TGTGCCAGCAGTCGGACAGGGGGTTTTGTATCTGAAGCTTTCTTT; clone size: .; J gene: TRBJ1-1; V gene: TRBV7-4; D gene: TRBD1
CDR3 protein: CASSIPGQGDFGYTF; CDR3 DNA: TGTGCCAGCAGCATTCCGGGACAGGGAGACTTTGGCTACACCTTC; clone size: .; J gene: TRBJ1-2; V gene: TRBV21-1; D gene: .
CDR3 protein: CASSVTGTANYGYTF; CDR3 DNA: TGTGCCAGCAGTGTGACAGGGACTGCTAACTATGGCTACACCTTC; clone size: .; J gene: TRBJ1-2; V gene: TRBV2; D gene: TRBD1
CDR3 protein: CASSIQYNSPLHF; CDR3 DNA: TGTGCCAGCAGTATACAGTATAATTCCCCCCTCCACTTT; clone size: .; J gene: TRBJ1-6; V gene: TRBV2; D gene: .
CDR3 protein: CASSNTGAGNTIYF; CDR3 DNA: TGTGCCAGCAGTAACACAGGAGCTGGAAACACCATATATTTT; clone size: .; J gene: TRBJ1-3; V gene: TRBV6-5; D gene: .
CDR3 protein: CASRPGGAGNRETQYF; CDR3 DNA: TGCGCCAGCAGGCCCGGAGGAGCGGGAAATCGCGAGACCCAGTACTTC; clone size: .; J gene: TRBJ2-5; V gene: TRBV10-2; D gene: TRBD2
CDR3 protein: CASSSPLAGEPNEQFF; CDR3 DNA: TGTGCCAGCAGCTCCCCGCTAGCGGGAGAGCCCAATGAGCAGTTCTTC; clone size: once; J gene: TRBJ2-1; V gene: TRBV5-5; D gene: TRBD2
CDR3 protein: CASTLDRGQETQYF; CDR3 DNA: TGTGCCAGCACCTTGGACAGGGGGCAAGAGACCCAGTACTTC; clone size: few; J gene: TRBJ2-5; V gene: TRBV6-1; D gene: TRBD1